The sequence of this T cell receptor (beta chain) was determined in a study of T-cell memory formation after mild COVID-19. At the level of the study: Most TCR clusters belonged to a single donor.

For this clonotype: Its antigen is not identified.

Study observations and caveats: Whereas later expanders leaned CD4+, clones contracting day 15 to 85 showed a balanced CD4/CD8 makeup.

The CDR3 is 15 amino acids. Trimming took 5 bases from V and 1 from J, leaving 12 bases between them. The germline gives CDR1 MGHRA, CDR2 YSYEKL. TCRdb re-called the 5' RACE reads through MiXCR, storing one row per CDR3 protein. The sample includes around 430,000 distinct CDR3 sequences, about a sixth of them seen just once. The rearrangement uses TRBV4-1 and TRBJ2-4, with D possibly TRBD2 on 5 matching bases. This TCR derives from a man younger than 35 who had mild COVID-19 (a few samples of this study predate the infection). Cell type and time point are not known. Sequenced input: PBMCs or a T cell subset sorted from them (not recorded which). This CDR3 reads CASSSRTRAKNIQYF. The CDR3 bases are TGCGCCAGCAGCTCCCGGACTCGGGCCAAAAACATTCAGTACTTC.